The 12 T cell receptor beta chains reported below all come from one sample, sequenced in a study of blood T cell repertoires in COVID-19. Using immunoSEQ multiplex PCR, the repertoire was profiled, and TCRdb retains in-frame clones only, with some absent. The sample yields some 160,000 clones, 80% to 90% seen once. The material sequenced was PBMCs or T cells enriched from blood (not recorded which). The receptors derive from a woman aged 50 to 60 who had recovered from COVID-19.

The rearrangement uses TRBV5-8 and TRBJ2-3, with 15 bases aligning to TRBD2. This CDR3 region has 16 residues. CDR1 is SGHTS and CDR2 is YDEGEE in the germline V gene. The V segment lost 4 bases and the J segment 8 bases; nucleotides outside the gene matches: 8. The CDR3 is CASSRRTSGRVATQYF. The CDR3 nucleotides are TGTGCCAGCAGCCGAAGGACTAGCGGGAGGGTAGCTACGCAGTATTTT.

The chain recombines TRBV7-3 with TRBJ2-1, with a possible D match to TRBD1 (5 bases). Looked up from germline, CDR1 is SGHTA and CDR2 is FQGTGA. CDR3 length: 11 residues. V was trimmed by 4 bases and J by 9 bases, leaving 7 bases between them. The CDR3 spells CASSSRGEQFF. As DNA, the CDR3 is TGTGCCAGCAGCTCTAGGGGTGAGCAGTTCTTC.

There are a few counts of this clone. The chain employs TRBV10-3 and TRBJ2-5, with a possible D match to TRBD2 (6 bases). The germline V gene encodes CDR1 ENHRY and CDR2 SYGVKD. The length of the CDR3 is 13 residues. V lost 1 base, J lost 4 bases, and 7 bases lay in between. CDR3 DNA sequence: TGTGCCATCAGTGAGTTGGGGGGAGAGACCCAGTACTTC. Amino acid sequence: CAISELGGETQYF.

The chain uses TRBV19 and TRBJ1-2, with TRBD1 matching 7 bases. CDR1 and CDR2 from the germline V gene are LNHDA and SQIVND (reference sequence). The CDR3 contains 13 residues. Germline trimming cut 3 bases from V and 7 bases from J; bases unmatched to any gene: 5. CDR3 sequence (DNA): TGTGCCAGTAGTATCCGGGACAGTGGTGGCTACACCTTC. Translating gives CASSIRDSGGYTF. Full variable domain (outside the CDR3, taken from reference TRBV19 and TRBJ1-2): DGGITQSPKYLFRKEGQNVTLSCEQNLNHDAMYWYRQDPGQGLRLIYYSQIVNDFQKGDIAEGYSVSREKKESFPLTVTSAQKNPTAFYLCASSIRDSGGYTFGSGTRLTVV.

The rearrangement uses TRBV28 and TRBJ2-6; maybe TRBD2 (5 bases). This CDR3 region has 16 residues. The germline gives CDR1 MDHEN, CDR2 SYDVKM. Trimming cost V 5 bases and J 9 bases, with 20 bases left between them. CDR3: CASSLEMRATGNVLTF. CDR3 DNA: TGTGCCAGCAGTCTAGAGATGAGGGCGACGGGCAACGTCCTGACTTTC.

The CDR3: CASSLAAREKLFF. The CDR3 bases are TGTGCCAGCAGCTTAGCTGCGCGGGAAAAACTGTTTTTT. This rearrangement joins TRBV7-9 to TRBJ1-4; D uncertain. There are 13 residues in the CDR3. Trimming stripped 0 bases from V and 8 bases from J, with 7 bases between. Germline V gene lookup returns CDR1 SEHNR and CDR2 FQNEAQ (reference sequence).

This chain joins TRBV3-1 (or the pseudogene TRBV3-2) and TRBJ1-1; 8 bases map to TRBD1. Germline assignment: CDR1 LGHDT and CDR2 YNNKEL (reference sequence). This CDR3 is built from 16 residues. Unmatched junction bases numbered 9, after V lost 3 bases and J lost 3 bases. CDR3 loop: CASSHSRTGKDTEAFF. CDR3 DNA: TGTGCCAGCAGCCACTCTAGGACAGGGAAGGACACTGAAGCTTTCTTT.

V and J are TRBV15 and TRBJ2-3; D not resolved. Germline-derived CDR1 and CDR2 are LNHNV and YYDKDF (reference sequence). The length of the CDR3 is 13 residues. The V gene lost 5 bases and the J gene lost 10 bases, with 16 bases spanning the gap. CDR3 amino acids: CATSRPPRNAQYF. CDR3 bases: TGTGCCACCAGCCGTCCTCCTAGAAATGCGCAGTATTTT.

This clone was counted a single time. The chain uses TRBV19 and TRBJ1-2, with no clear D. V dropped 1 base and J dropped 7 bases, with 16 bases sitting between them. This CDR3 spans 15 amino acids. The germline V gene has CDR1 LNHDA and CDR2 SQIVND (reference sequence). DNA for the CDR3: TGTGCCAGTAGTATAGCGGCATTTACAGAGGGTGGCTACACCTTC. Its protein product is CASSIAAFTEGGYTF.

The chain carries TRBV6-5 and TRBJ2-7, with 7 positions matching TRBD2. The CDR3 is 14 amino acids. V shed 7 bases, J shed 5 bases, and the junction held 11 bases outside the gene matches. The V gene's germline CDR1 is MNHEY and CDR2 SVGAGI. In DNA, the CDR3 is TGTGCCAGCACCCGAACCGGGACTATCAACGAGCAGTACTTC. Protein sequence: CASTRTGTINEQYF.

This rearrangement joins TRBV29-1 to TRBJ2-6, with D perhaps matching TRBD2 (6 bases). This CDR3 is built from 14 residues. Trimming pared 5 bases from V and 2 bases from J, leaving 10 bases between. CDR1 is SQVTM, CDR2 ANQGSEA, per germline. As DNA, the CDR3 is TGCAGCGTTCGCACGGGGGCTGGGGCCAACGTCCTGACTTTC. The encoded protein is CSVRTGAGANVLTF.

This chain joins TRBV18 and TRBJ2-2; no clear D gene. CDR3 length: 16 amino acids. V shed 2 bases and J shed 4 bases, with 14 bases lying between them. Germline V gene lookup returns CDR1 KGHSH and CDR2 LQKENI. CDR3 in amino acids: CASSPSVPAATGELFF. The CDR3 coding sequence is TGTGCCAGCTCACCAAGTGTCCCCGCGGCCACCGGGGAGCTGTTTTTT. The whole variable domain, filled in from reference TRBV18 and TRBJ2-2, reads NAGVMQNPRHLVRRRGQEARLRCSPMKGHSHVYWYRQLPEEGLKFMVYLQKENIIDESGMPKERFSAEFPKEGPSILRIQQVVRGDSAAYFCASSPSVPAATGELFFGEGSRLTVL.